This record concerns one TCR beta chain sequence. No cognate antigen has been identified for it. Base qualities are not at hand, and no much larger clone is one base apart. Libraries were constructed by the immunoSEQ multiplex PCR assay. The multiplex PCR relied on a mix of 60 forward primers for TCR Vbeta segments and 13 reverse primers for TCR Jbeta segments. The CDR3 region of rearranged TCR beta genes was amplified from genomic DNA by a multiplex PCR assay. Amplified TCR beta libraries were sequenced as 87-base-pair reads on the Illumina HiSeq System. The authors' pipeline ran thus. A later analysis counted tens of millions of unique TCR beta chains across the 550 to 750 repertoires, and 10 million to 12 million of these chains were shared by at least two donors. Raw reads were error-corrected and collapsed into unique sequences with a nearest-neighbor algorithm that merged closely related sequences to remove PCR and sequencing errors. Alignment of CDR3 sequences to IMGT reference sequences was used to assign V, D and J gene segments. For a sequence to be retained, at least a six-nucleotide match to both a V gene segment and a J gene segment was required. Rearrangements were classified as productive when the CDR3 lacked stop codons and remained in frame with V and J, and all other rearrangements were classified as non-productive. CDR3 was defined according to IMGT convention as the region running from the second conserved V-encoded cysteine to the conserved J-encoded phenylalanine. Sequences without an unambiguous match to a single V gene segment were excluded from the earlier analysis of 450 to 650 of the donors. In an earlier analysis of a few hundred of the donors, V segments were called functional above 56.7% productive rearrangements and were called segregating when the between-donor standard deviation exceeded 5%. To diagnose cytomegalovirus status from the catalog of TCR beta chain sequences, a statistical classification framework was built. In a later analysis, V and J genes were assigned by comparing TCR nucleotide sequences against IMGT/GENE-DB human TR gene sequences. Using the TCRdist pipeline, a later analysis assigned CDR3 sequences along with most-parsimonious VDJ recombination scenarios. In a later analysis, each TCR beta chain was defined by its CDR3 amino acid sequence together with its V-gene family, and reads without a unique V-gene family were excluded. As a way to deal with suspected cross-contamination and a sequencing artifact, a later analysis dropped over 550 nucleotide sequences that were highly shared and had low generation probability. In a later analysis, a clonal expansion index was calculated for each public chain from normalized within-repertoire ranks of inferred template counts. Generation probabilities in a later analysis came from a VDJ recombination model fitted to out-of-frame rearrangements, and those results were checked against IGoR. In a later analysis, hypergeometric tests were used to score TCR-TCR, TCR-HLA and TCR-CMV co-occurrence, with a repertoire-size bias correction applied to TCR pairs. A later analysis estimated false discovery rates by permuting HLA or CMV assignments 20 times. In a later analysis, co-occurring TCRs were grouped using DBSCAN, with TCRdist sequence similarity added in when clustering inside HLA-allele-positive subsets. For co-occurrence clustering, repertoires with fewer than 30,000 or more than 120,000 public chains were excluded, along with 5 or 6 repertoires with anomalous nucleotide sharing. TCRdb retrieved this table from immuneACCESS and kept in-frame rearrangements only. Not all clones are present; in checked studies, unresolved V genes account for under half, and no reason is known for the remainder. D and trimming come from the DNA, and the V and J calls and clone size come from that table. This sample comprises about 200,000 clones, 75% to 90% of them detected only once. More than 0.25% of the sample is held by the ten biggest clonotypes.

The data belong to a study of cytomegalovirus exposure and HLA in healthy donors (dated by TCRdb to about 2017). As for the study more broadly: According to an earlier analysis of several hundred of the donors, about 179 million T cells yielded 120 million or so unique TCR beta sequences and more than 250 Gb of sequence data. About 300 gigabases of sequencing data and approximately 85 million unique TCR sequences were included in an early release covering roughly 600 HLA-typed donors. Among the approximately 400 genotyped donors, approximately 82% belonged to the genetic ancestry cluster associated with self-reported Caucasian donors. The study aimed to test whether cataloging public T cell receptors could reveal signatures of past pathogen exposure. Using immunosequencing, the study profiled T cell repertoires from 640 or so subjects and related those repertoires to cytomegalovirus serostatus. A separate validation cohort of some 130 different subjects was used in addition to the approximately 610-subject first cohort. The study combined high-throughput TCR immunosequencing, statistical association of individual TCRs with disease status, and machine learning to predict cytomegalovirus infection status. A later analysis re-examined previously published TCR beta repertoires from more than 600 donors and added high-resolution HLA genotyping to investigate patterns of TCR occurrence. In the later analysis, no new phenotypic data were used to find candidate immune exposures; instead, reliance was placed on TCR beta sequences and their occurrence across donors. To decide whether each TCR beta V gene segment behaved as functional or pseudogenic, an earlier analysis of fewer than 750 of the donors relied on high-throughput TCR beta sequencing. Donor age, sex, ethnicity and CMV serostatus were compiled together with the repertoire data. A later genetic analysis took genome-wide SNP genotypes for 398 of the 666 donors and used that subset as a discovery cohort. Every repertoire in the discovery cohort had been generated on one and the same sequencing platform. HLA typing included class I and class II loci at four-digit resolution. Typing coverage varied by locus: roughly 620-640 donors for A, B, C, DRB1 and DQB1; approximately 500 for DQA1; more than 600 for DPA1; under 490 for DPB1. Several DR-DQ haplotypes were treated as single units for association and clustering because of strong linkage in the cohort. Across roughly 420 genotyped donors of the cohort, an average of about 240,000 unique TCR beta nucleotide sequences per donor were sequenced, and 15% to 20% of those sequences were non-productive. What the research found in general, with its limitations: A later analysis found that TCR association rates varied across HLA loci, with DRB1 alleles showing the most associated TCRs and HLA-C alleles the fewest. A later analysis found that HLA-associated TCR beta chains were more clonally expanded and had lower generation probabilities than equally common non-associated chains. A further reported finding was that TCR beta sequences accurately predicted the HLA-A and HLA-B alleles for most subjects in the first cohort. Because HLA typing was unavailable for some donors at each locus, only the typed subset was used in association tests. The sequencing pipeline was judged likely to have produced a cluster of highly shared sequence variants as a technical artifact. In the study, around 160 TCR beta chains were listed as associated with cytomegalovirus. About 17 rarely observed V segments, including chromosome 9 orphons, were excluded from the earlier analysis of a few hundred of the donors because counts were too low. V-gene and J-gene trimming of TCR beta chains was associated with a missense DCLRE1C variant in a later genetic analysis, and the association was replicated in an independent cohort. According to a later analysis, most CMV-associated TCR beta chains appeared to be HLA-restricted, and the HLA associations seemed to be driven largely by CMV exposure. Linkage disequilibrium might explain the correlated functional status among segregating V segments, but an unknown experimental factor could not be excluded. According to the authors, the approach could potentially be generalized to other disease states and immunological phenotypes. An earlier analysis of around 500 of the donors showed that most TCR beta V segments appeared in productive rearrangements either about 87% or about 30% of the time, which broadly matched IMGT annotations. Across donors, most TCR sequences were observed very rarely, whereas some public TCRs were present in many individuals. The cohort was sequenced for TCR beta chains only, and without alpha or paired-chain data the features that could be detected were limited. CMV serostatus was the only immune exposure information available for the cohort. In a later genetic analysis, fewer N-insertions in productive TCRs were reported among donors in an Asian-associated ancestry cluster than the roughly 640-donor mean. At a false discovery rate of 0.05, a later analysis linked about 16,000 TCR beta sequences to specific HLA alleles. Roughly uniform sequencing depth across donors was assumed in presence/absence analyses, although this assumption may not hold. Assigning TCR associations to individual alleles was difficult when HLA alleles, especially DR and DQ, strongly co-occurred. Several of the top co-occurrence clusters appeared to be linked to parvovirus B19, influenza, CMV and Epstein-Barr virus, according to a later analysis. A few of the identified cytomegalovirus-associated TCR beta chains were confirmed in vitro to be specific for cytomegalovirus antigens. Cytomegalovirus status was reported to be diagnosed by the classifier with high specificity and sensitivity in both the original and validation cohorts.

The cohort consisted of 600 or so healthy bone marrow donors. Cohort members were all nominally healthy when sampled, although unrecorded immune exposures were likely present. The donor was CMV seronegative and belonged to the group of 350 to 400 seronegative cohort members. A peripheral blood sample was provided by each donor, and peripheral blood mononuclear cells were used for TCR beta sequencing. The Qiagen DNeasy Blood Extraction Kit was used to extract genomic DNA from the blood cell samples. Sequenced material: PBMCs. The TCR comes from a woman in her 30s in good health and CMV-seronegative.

The DNA is TGTGCCAGTAGTCCTATCTCCACAGGAAAATCTGAAGCTTTCTTT. This translates into CASSPISTGKSEAFF. This sequence uses TRBV19 and TRBJ1-1; D gene: possibly TRBD1, on 5 matching bases. V sheds 5 bases and J sheds 6 bases, leaving 19 bases between their ends. CDR1 and CDR2 (LNHDA, SQIVND) derive from the germline V gene (reference sequence). Reading from cysteine to phenylalanine, the CDR3 counts 15 amino acids. Only the CDR3 DNA is retained, 45 bases long and in frame from the first base. Joined to the reference TRBV19 and TRBJ1-1 proteins, this CDR3 gives the full variable domain: DGGITQSPKYLFRKEGQNVTLSCEQNLNHDAMYWYRQDPGQGLRLIYYSQIVNDFQKGDIAEGYSVSREKKESFPLTVTSAQKNPTAFYLCASSPISTGKSEAFFGQGTRLTVV.